This T cell receptor (beta chain) comes out of a study of graft-versus-host responses after intestinal transplantation. V was trimmed by 2 bases and J by 0 bases, leaving 5 bases between them. The germline V gene encodes CDR1 SEHNR and CDR2 FQNEAQ (reference sequence). The length of the CDR3 is 14 residues. The protocol was immunoSEQ multiplex PCR, while the TCRdb copy is restricted to in-frame clones and leaves out a portion. This sample carries just under 30,000 clones, about 80% of them seen once, and the ten largest clones take 2.5% to 3.5%. Graft material was processed, releasing intraepithelial and lamina propria lymphocytes. This clone was seen more than once but under ten times.

The sequence was collected from a human patient who received an intestinal transplant, so some T cells may come from the graft donor. This sequence joins TRBV7-9 and TRBJ1-3; D uncertain. Specimen: ileum tissue, collected 98 days after intestinal transplantation. CDR3 in DNA: TGTGCCAGCAGCTTAACGGGCTCTGGAAACACCATATATTTT. Translation gives CASSLTGSGNTIYF.